These 30 T cell receptor beta chains were all obtained from the same sample, sequenced in a study of blood T cell repertoires in COVID-19. The protocol was immunoSEQ multiplex PCR, while the TCRdb copy is restricted to in-frame clones and leaves out a portion. The data hold 240,000 or so clones, with around 83% observed a single time. The source material was peripheral blood. The receptors shown here come from a woman in her sixties or seventies with active or convalescent COVID-19.

The chain recombines TRBV10-3 with TRBJ1-6, with 7 bases that match TRBD1. Germline assignment: CDR1 ENHRY and CDR2 SYGVKD. This CDR3 is 15 amino acids long. Unmatched junction bases numbered 8, after V lost 3 bases and J lost 9 bases. CDR3 coding DNA: TGTGCCATCAGTGAAATGACAGGGTTGGGTTCACCCCTCCACTTT. It is translated as CAISEMTGLGSPLHF.

The chain joins TRBV4-2 to TRBJ1-2; weak D call: TRBD1 (6 bases). The germline V gene has CDR1 LGHNA and CDR2 YNFKEQ. There are 14 residues in the CDR3. The V end lost 0 bases, the J end lost 4 bases, and 9 bases lay between the germline ends. The chain's CDR3 is CASSQDQGPYGYTF. DNA for the CDR3: TGTGCCAGCAGCCAAGATCAGGGGCCCTATGGCTACACCTTC.

The V and J genes are TRBV9 and TRBJ2-4, with 9 bases matching TRBD1. The CDR3 totals 17 residues. With 4 bases clipped from V and 3 bases from J, the junction kept 11 bases outside the gene matches. Germline V gene data show CDR1 as SGDLS and CDR2 as YYNGEE. The CDR3 DNA reads TGTGCCAGCAGCCCTATATCAAGGACAGGGGACAAAAACATTCAGTACTTC. Its translation is CASSPISRTGDKNIQYF.

This chain uses TRBV4-2 with TRBJ1-4; D is undetermined. The germline V and J ends were trimmed by 1 base and 5 bases, with 8 bases remaining between them. Germline V gene lookup returns CDR1 LGHNA and CDR2 YNFKEQ. The length of the CDR3 is 14 residues. CDR3 in DNA: TGTGCCAGCAGCCAAGGAACAGAGAATGAAAAACTGTTTTTT. This encodes CASSQGTENEKLFF.

The chain joins TRBV7-9 to TRBJ1-2; D remains ambiguous. The ends were cut back, 5 bases at V and 3 bases at J, with 19 bases in the middle. This CDR3 comprises 16 residues. Germline lookup yields CDR1 SEHNR and CDR2 FQNEAQ (reference sequence). Here the CDR3 DNA reads TGTGCCAGCAGCCCCCTGGAGAGTCCAGAATACTATGGCTACACCTTC. It codes for CASSPLESPEYYGYTF.

This clone was counted a few times. This sequence joins TRBV28 and TRBJ2-2, with D hard to call. This CDR3 comprises 14 residues. The germline CDR1 and CDR2 sequences are MDHEN and SYDVKM. Trimming removed 3 bases from V and 10 bases from J, with 15 bases in between. The CDR3 nucleotides read TGTGCCAGCAGTTTTGACCCAAGCGCCGAGGAGCTGTTTTTT. Translation gives CASSFDPSAEELFF. The entire variable domain, with the rest obtained from reference TRBV28 and TRBJ2-2, is as follows: DVKVTQSSRYLVKRTGEKVFLECVQDMDHENMFWYRQDPGLGLRLIYFSYDVKMKEKGDIPEGYSVSREKKERFSLILESASTNQTSMYLCASSFDPSAEELFFGEGSRLTVL.

V is TRBV19 and J is TRBJ2-5; weak D call: TRBD2 (6 bases). The V end was cut by 2 bases, the J end by 5 bases, with 12 bases between. The CDR3 loop spans 14 amino acids. CDR1 is LNHDA and CDR2 is SQIVND in the germline V gene (reference sequence). CDR3 in DNA: TGTGCCAGTAGTATAAGCAGGGAGGTGGAGACCCAGTACTTC. Its protein is CASSISREVETQYF.

This clone was recorded many times. The chain has TRBV18 and TRBJ2-7; the match to TRBD2 covers 8 bases. Germline CDR1 KGHSH, CDR2 LQKENI. V was pared by 6 bases and J by 0 bases, with 13 bases of the junction left unmatched. The length of the CDR3 is 17 residues. The CDR3 is CASSPARQRGHSYEQYF. For the CDR3, the DNA is TGTGCCAGCTCGCCCGCGAGGCAGCGGGGGCACTCCTACGAGCAGTACTTC. Full variable domain (remainder filled in from reference TRBV18 and TRBJ2-7): NAGVMQNPRHLVRRRGQEARLRCSPMKGHSHVYWYRQLPEEGLKFMVYLQKENIIDESGMPKERFSAEFPKEGPSILRIQQVVRGDSAAYFCASSPARQRGHSYEQYFGPGTRLTVT.

The chain carries TRBV18 and TRBJ1-6, with D possibly being TRBD1 (5 bases). V was cut by 5 bases and J by 9 bases, with 11 bases left in between. CDR1 KGHSH and CDR2 LQKENI come from the germline V gene. The CDR3 totals 13 residues. CDR3 nucleotides: TGTGCCAGCTCAGGGGCAAGGGCTTCACCCCTCCACTTT. Its protein product is CASSGARASPLHF.

The chain couples TRBV15 to TRBJ1-2; maybe TRBD1 (5 bases). Looked up from germline, CDR1 is LNHNV and CDR2 is YYDKDF (reference sequence). Trimming stripped 1 base from V and 5 bases from J, with 14 bases between. The CDR3 totals 15 residues. The CDR3 region is CATSRGGHRPYGYTF. Here the CDR3 DNA reads TGTGCCACCAGCAGAGGTGGACACCGTCCTTATGGCTACACCTTC.

This rearrangement joins TRBV2 to TRBJ1-5; D gene ambiguous. V was clipped by 2 bases and J by 4 bases, with 6 bases between them. Germline lookup yields CDR1 SNHLY and CDR2 FYNNEI. This CDR3 region has 13 residues. The CDR3 coding sequence is TGTGCCAGCAGTGAACAGGATAATCAGCCCCAGCATTTT. Residues: CASSEQDNQPQHF.

The rearrangement links TRBV18 to TRBJ2-7, with TRBD1 identical over 11 bases. Germline V gene lookup returns CDR1 KGHSH and CDR2 LQKENI. There are 16 residues in the CDR3. V lost 2 bases, J lost 3 bases, and 6 bases stayed unmatched. CDR3 nucleotides: TGTGCCAGCTCACCAGGGACAGGGGGTTTGTTCTACGAGCAGTACTTC. It codes for CASSPGTGGLFYEQYF.

The V and J genes are TRBV7-2 and TRBJ1-3; 8 positions match TRBD1. The germline CDR1 and CDR2 sequences are SGHTA and FQGNSA. CDR3 length: 15 residues. J was trimmed by 4 bases and V by 6 bases; bases with no gene match: 8. Here the CDR3 reads CASRLTTGVGNTIYF. CDR3 coding DNA: TGTGCCAGCAGACTTACGACAGGGGTAGGAAACACCATATATTTT.

The chain recombines TRBV7-3 with TRBJ2-1; 12 bases match TRBD2. The J segment lost 7 bases and the V segment lost 1 base, leaving 14 bases of the junction unmatched. The CDR3 runs to 19 residues. Germline V lookup: CDR1 SGHTA, CDR2 FQGTGA. The CDR3 DNA follows: TGTGCCAGCAGCTTAATAGATGCTAGCGGGGGGGCCGGTCAGAATGAGCAGTTCTTC. Translating it yields CASSLIDASGGAGQNEQFF.

The J gene is TRBJ1-1, the V gene TRBV6-5; weak D call: TRBD1 (5 bases). The CDR3 contains 14 residues. Looked up from germline, CDR1 is MNHEY and CDR2 is SVGAGI. V lost 6 bases and J lost 3, with 14 bases in between. CDR3 DNA sequence: TGTGCCAGCAGGGGGGGGGTCGGAGACACTGAAGCTTTCTTT. Its translation: CASRGGVGDTEAFF.

The V call is TRBV24-1, the J call TRBJ2-1; D might be TRBD2 (6 bases). Germline lookup yields CDR1 KGHDR and CDR2 SFDVKD. This CDR3 has 12 amino acids. Trimming shortened V by 10 bases and J by 4 bases, and 10 bases separated the two germline ends. The CDR3 region has the DNA TGTGCCACGGGGACTGAATACAATGAGCAGTTCTTC. As protein: CATGTEYNEQFF.

Details on this clone: The same CDR3 is also encoded by other DNA sequences in this sample. The chain employs TRBV18 and TRBJ1-5, with no clear D. CDR1 and CDR2 from the germline V gene are KGHSH and LQKENI. Trimming took off 3 bases at V and 4 bases at J, with 7 bases between the two ends. There are 13 residues in the CDR3. CDR3 sequence (DNA): TGTGCCAGCTCACCCGGAGGGAATCAGCCCCAGCATTTT. Its protein is CASSPGGNQPQHF.

The chain joins TRBV2 to TRBJ1-5, with D tentatively TRBD1 (6 bases). CDR1 and CDR2 (germline): SNHLY, FYNNEI. This CDR3 is 15 amino acids long. The germline V and J ends were trimmed by 7 bases and 2 bases, with 15 bases remaining between them. The CDR3 protein is CASNRQGNGNQPQHF. In DNA, the CDR3 is TGTGCCAGCAATCGGCAGGGGAACGGCAATCAGCCCCAGCATTTT.

The V and J genes are TRBV2 and TRBJ2-5, with D perhaps matching TRBD2 (6 bases). Germline values: CDR1 SNHLY, CDR2 FYNNEI. The CDR3 is made up of 13 amino acids. Deletions cut 5 bases from V and 4 bases from J, with 11 bases between. Written as DNA, the CDR3 is TGTGCCAGCAGTCGGGACTTGGGAGAGACCCAGTACTTC. Translation: CASSRDLGETQYF.

The chain links TRBV2 to TRBJ1-5; no reliable D call. Germline V gives CDR1 SNHLY, CDR2 FYNNEI. The V end was cut by 4 bases, the J end by 5 bases, with 6 bases between. The CDR3 covers 12 residues. The CDR3 nucleotides read TGTGCCAGCAGTGTTCCCTATCAGCCCCAGCATTTT. It encodes CASSVPYQPQHF.

A single count supports this clone. V gene TRBV10-3 combines with J gene TRBJ1-1; the match to TRBD1 covers 7 bases. The trim removed 2 bases at V and 3 bases at J, leaving 6 bases unmatched. This CDR3 region has 15 residues. Germline lookup yields CDR1 ENHRY and CDR2 SYGVKD. CDR3 in DNA: TGTGCCATCAGTGAGCCCCGACAGGGTCACACTGAAGCTTTCTTT. It translates to CAISEPRQGHTEAFF.

The table lists this clone with a few counts. The chain is built from TRBV5-1 and TRBJ1-2; 7 nucleotides match TRBD1. Trimming removed 0 bases from V and 8 bases from J; junction bases left unmatched: 10. Germline assignment: CDR1 SGHRS and CDR2 YFSETQ. This CDR3 is built from 15 residues. The CDR3 coding sequence is TGCGCCAGCAGCTTGGCCGGAAAAGGGGGCGAAGGCTACACCTTC. This codes for CASSLAGKGGEGYTF.

On this clone itself: The junction and the germline gene differ at one end; a read error may be behind it. The chain has TRBV5-1 and TRBJ2-5, with D tentatively TRBD1 (6 bases). The germline CDR1 and CDR2 sequences are SGHRS and YFSETQ. The length of the CDR3 is 14 residues. The CDR3 DNA sequence: TGCGCCAGCCGCTTGGGGGACATTCAAGAGACCCAGTACTTC. Translation gives CASRLGDIQETQYF.

This rearrangement joins TRBV9 to TRBJ2-7; D is perhaps TRBD1 (6 bases). The CDR3 consists of 15 residues. The V end was cut by 0 bases, the J end by 2 bases, with 12 bases between. The germline gives CDR1 SGDLS, CDR2 YYNGEE. The CDR3 loop reads CASSVGTEKAYEQYF. DNA for the CDR3: TGTGCCAGCAGCGTAGGGACAGAAAAGGCCTACGAGCAGTACTTC.

The chain has TRBV24-1 and TRBJ2-5; 7 bases line up with TRBD2. The junction had 8 bases not matched to a gene; V was cut back by 8 bases and J by 9 bases. This CDR3 is 12 amino acids long. Germline V gene sequence: CDR1 KGHDR, CDR2 SFDVKD. The CDR3 nucleotides read TGTGCCACCATGGTGTTCCGGGGGGCCCAGTACTTC. Translating gives CATMVFRGAQYF.

The chain links TRBV6-5 to TRBJ2-1, with 10 bases that match TRBD2. The CDR3 runs to 15 residues. Germline CDR1 is MNHEY and CDR2 is SVGAGI. V was pared by 5 bases and J by 5 bases, with 6 bases of the junction left unmatched. The CDR3 reads CASSHSGGFNNEQFF. CDR3 DNA: TGTGCCAGCAGTCATAGCGGGGGGTTCAACAATGAGCAGTTCTTC.

This chain joins TRBV29-1 and TRBJ2-1, with D possibly matching TRBD2 (5 bases). This CDR3 contains 13 residues. The V gene's germline CDR1 is SQVTM and CDR2 ANQGSEA. Trimming removed 3 bases from V and 7 bases from J, with 13 bases in between. The CDR3 DNA reads TGCAGCGTTGAGGGCGGGTGGGAGAATGAGCAGTTCTTC. Translating gives CSVEGGWENEQFF.

This chain connects TRBV7-9 to TRBJ1-5; 9 nucleotides match TRBD1. The CDR3 extends over 14 amino acids. With 4 bases clipped from V and 5 bases from J, the junction kept 3 bases outside the gene matches. The germline CDR1 and CDR2 sequences are SEHNR and FQNEAQ (reference sequence). CDR3 amino acids: CASSWGTGHQPQHF. CDR3 coding DNA: TGTGCCAGCAGCTGGGGGACAGGGCATCAGCCCCAGCATTTT.

This sequence joins TRBV7-3 and TRBJ2-6; 9 positions match TRBD1. Germline V gene data show CDR1 as SGHTA and CDR2 as FQGTGA. This CDR3 is 18 amino acids long. J lost 2 bases, V lost 5 bases, and 10 bases had no gene match. The CDR3 here is CASSRSGGQGAGANVLTF. The CDR3 DNA is TGTGCCAGCAGCCGGAGTGGGGGACAGGGAGCTGGGGCCAACGTCCTGACTTTC. Looking up the rest from reference TRBV7-3 and TRBJ2-6 gives the full variable domain: GAGVSQTPSNKVTEKGKYVELRCDPISGHTALYWYRQSLGQGPEFLIYFQGTGAADDSGLPNDRFFAVRPEGSVSTLKIQRTERGDSAVYLCASSRSGGQGAGANVLTFGAGSRLTVL.

The J gene is TRBJ1-2, the V gene TRBV30; D is ambiguous. Trimming removed 2 bases at V and 5 bases at J, with 15 bases between. Germline CDR1 is GTSNPN and CDR2 is SVGIG (reference sequence). The CDR3 is 14 residues long. The CDR3 reads CAWSITTSGYGYTF. For the CDR3, the DNA is TGTGCCTGGAGTATTACGACTTCGGGATATGGCTACACCTTC. Based on the CDR3 plus reference TRBV30 and TRBJ1-2, the full variable domain is SQTIHQWPATLVQPVGSPLSLECTVEGTSNPNLYWYRQAAGRGLQLLFYSVGIGQISSEVPQNLSASRPQDRQFILSSKKLLLSDSGFYLCAWSITTSGYGYTFGSGTRLTVV.